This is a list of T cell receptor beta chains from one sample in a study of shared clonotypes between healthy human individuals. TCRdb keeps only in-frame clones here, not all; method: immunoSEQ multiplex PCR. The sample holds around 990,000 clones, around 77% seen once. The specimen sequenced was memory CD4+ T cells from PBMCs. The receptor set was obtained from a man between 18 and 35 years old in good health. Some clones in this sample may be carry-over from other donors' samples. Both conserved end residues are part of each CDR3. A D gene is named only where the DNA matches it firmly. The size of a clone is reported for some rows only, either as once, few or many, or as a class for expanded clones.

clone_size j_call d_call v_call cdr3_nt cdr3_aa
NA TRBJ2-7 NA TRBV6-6 TGTGCCAGCAGTTACTCGGAGGGCTACGAGCAGTACTTC CASSYSEGYEQYF
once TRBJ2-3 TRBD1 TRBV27 TGTGCCAGCAGCCCTTGGGACAGGAGCACAGATACGCAGTATTTT CASSPWDRSTDTQYF
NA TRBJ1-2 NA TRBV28 TGTGCCAGCAGTTCATCCTTCCATGGCTACACCTTC CASSSSFHGYTF
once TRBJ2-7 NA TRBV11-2 TGTGCCAGCAGCTTGACAGCTGCCTATCTCCTCTACGAGCAGTACTTC CASSLTAAYLLYEQYF
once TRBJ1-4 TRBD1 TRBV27 TGTGCCAGCAGTTTATCTGGACAGGGATATGGAAAACTGTTTTTT CASSLSGQGYGKLFF
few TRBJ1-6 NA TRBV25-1 TGTGCCAGCAGTGAGTCGTGGGGGTCCCCCCTCCACTTT CASSESWGSPLHF
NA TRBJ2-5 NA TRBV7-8 TGTGCCAGCAGCTTTGGGGGGCGCGAGGAGACCCAGTACTTC CASSFGGREETQYF
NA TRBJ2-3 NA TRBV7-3 TGTGCCAGCAGCTCACGGTCGGGTAGCACAGATACGCAGTATTTT CASSSRSGSTDTQYF
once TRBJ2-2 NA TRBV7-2 TGTGCCAGCAGCTTAGAAGGGGTTGGCGGGGAGCTGTTTTTT CASSLEGVGGELFF
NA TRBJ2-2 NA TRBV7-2 TGTGCCAGCAGCTTACAAGGACAACACACCGGGGAGCTGTTTTTT CASSLQGQHTGELFF
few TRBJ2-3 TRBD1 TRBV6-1 TGTGCCAGCAGTGATGACAGGGCTAGAGGCACAGATACGCAGTATTTT CASSDDRARGTDTQYF
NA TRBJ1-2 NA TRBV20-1 TGCAGTGCTAGGGGTGAGGGCTACACCTTC CSARGEGYTF
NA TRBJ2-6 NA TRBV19 TGTGCCAGTAGTAGCCCGCCCCCCGGCCTAGCAACTGGGGCCAACGTCCTGACTTTC CASSSPPPGLATGANVLTF
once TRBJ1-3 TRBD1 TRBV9 TGTGCCAGCGGACAGGGGACGTCTACTGGAAACACCATATATTTT CASGQGTSTGNTIYF
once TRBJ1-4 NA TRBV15 TGTGCCACCAGCAGAATCAGGGGAAGGGGTGAAAAACTGTTTTTT CATSRIRGRGEKLFF
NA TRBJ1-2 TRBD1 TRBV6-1 TGTGCCAGCAGTGACCCGGACAGGGGTTGGAGCTACACCTTC CASSDPDRGWSYTF
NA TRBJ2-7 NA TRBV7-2 TGTGCCAGCAGCTTAGTAGGGACCAACTCCGCGCGGTACTTC CASSLVGTNSARYF
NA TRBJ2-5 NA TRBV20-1 TGCAGTGCTAGGGGGGGAGAGACCCAGTACTTC CSARGGETQYF
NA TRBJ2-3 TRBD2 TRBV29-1 TGCAGCGTTGGATCCCCAGCGGGAGTTAAAGATACGCAGTATTTT CSVGSPAGVKDTQYF
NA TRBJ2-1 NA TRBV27 TGTGCCAGCAGGATGCTCAATCTAAGGATGAACAATGAGCAGTTCTTC CASRMLNLRMNNEQFF
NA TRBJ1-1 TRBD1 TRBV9 TGTGCCAGCAGCGCGAGGACAGGGGAAGCTTTCTTT CASSARTGEAFF
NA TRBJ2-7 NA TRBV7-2 TGTGCCAGCAGCTTAGCTTACAACTACGAGCAGTACTTC CASSLAYNYEQYF
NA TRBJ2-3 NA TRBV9 TGTGCCAGCAGCGCACTAGGGGGGTCAGATACGCAGTATTTT CASSALGGSDTQYF
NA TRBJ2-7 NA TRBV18 TGTGCCAGCTCACCCGGGCTAGCAGGCGAGCAGTACTTC CASSPGLAGEQYF
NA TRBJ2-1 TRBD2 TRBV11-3 TGTGCCAGCAGCTCCTTCGGGGGAGCGGGGCTCAATGAGCAGTTCTTC CASSSFGGAGLNEQFF
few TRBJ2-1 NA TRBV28 TGTGCCAGCAGTTTCCGGGACACCCTCTACAATGAGCAGTTCTTC CASSFRDTLYNEQFF
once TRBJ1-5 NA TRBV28 TGTGCCAGCAGTTCAACAGTTCCCTCCGAGGGTGGCAATCAGCCCCAGCATTTT CASSSTVPSEGGNQPQHF
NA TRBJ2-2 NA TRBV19 TGTGCCAGTCAGAGCCTAGCCCCGAACACCGGGGAGCTGTTTTTT CASQSLAPNTGELFF
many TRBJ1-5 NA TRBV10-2 TGCGCCAGCAGTGAGGACAGGACCCGCAATCAGCCCCAGCATTTT CASSEDRTRNQPQHF
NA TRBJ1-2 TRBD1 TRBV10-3 TGTGCCATCAGTGCCCGGGACAGGGACTATGGCTACACCTTC CAISARDRDYGYTF
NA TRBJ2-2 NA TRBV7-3 TGTGCCAGCAGCTTCGACATCACCGGGGAGCTGTTTTTT CASSFDITGELFF
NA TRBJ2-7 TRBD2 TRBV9 TGTGCCAGCAGCGCTAGCGGAAACTCCTACGAGCAGTACTTC CASSASGNSYEQYF
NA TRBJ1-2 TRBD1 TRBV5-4 TGTGCCAGCAGCTTGGCGGACAGGCCGAACTATGGCTACACCTTC CASSLADRPNYGYTF
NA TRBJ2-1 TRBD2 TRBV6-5 TGTGCCAGCAGTTACCAACTAGCGGGATACGATGAGCAGTTCTTC CASSYQLAGYDEQFF
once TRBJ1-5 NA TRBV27 TGTGCCAGCAGTTTACGGCAAGGGGCTCAGCCCCAGCATTTT CASSLRQGAQPQHF
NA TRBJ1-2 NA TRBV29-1 TGCAGCGTTTCTTCCGGAAGCGGTGGCTACACCTTC CSVSSGSGGYTF
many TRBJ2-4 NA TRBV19 TGTGCCAGTAGTATGGGGCGGGGTACAGGGAGGGGCAAAAACATTCAGTACTTC CASSMGRGTGRGKNIQYF
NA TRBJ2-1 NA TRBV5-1 TGCGCCAGCCGCCAGGAGGCAAGCTCCTACAATGAGCAGTTCTTC CASRQEASSYNEQFF
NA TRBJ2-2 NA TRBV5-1 TGCGCCACCCATCGAGGGCGAGACACCGGGGAGCTGTTTTTT CATHRGRDTGELFF
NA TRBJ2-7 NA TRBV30 TGTGCCTGGACCCCGCGGATGAGGTCCCGAAGCTCCTACGAGCAGTACTTC CAWTPRMRSRSSYEQYF
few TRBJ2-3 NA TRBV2 TGTGCCAGCAGTGAAGGGAAGGGTTATACGCAGTATTTT CASSEGKGYTQYF
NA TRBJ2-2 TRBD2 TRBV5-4 TGTGCCAGCAGCCGAACTACTAGCGGGAGCGATGGCGGGGAGCTGTTTTTT CASSRTTSGSDGGELFF
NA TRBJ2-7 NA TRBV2 TGTGCCAGCGGAGGGACTTTCAACTACGAGCAGTACTTC CASGGTFNYEQYF
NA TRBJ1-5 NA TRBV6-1 TGTGCCAGCAGGCTGGGGGTACAAGGCAATCAGCCCCAGCATTTT CASRLGVQGNQPQHF
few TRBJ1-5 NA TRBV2 TGTGCCAGCAGCCCGGAGGGTTATCAGCCCCAGCATTTT CASSPEGYQPQHF
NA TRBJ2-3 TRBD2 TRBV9 TGTGCCAGCAGCGTAGCTAATAGCGGGAGAACAGATACGCAGTATTTT CASSVANSGRTDTQYF
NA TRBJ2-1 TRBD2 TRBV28 TGTGCCAGCAGACTAAGCGGGAAGCACAATGAGCAGTTCTTC CASRLSGKHNEQFF
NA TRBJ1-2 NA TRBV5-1 TGCGCCAGCAGTGAGGGCTGGGGCTATGGCTACACCTTC CASSEGWGYGYTF
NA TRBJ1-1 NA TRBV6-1 TGTGCCAGCAGTGCCCGAAGTCTTCGGGGAGGCGGCACTGAAGCTTTCTTT CASSARSLRGGGTEAFF
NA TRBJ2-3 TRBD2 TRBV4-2 TGTGCCAGCAATAATGGAGGCCTAGCGGGAACGGGGCCAGATACGCAGTATTTT CASNNGGLAGTGPDTQYF
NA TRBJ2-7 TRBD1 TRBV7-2 TGTGCCAGCAGCTCTGGGACAGAACCCTACGAGCAGTACTTC CASSSGTEPYEQYF
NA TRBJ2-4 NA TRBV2 TGTGCCAGCAGTCCTGCCCGCGGCAGGGTGGGGAACATTCAGTACTTC CASSPARGRVGNIQYF
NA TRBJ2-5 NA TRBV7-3 TGTGCCAGCAGCCCCGGGGTGGGTGAGACCCAGTACTTC CASSPGVGETQYF
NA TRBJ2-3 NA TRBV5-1 TGCGCCAGCAGCTTTCTAGGAATGACGCAGTATTTT CASSFLGMTQYF